This T cell receptor beta chain is drawn from a study of T cell responses to AZD1222 COVID-19 vaccine. Study-level information: Second-dose intervals of approximately 4 or approximately 12 weeks were pooled.

Notes on the study in general: The breadth and depth of Spike-specific TCRs increased once two AZD1222 doses had been given. Clonal diversity may have been underestimated in mostly white British donors.

For this clone: Its antigen is not identified. The identical CDR3 is also encoded by other nucleotide sequences in the sample.

The data were produced by immunoSEQ multiplex PCR, yet TCRdb's version contains in-frame clones alone and is incomplete. The sample yields about 170,000 clones, approximately 94% seen once. The length of the CDR3 is 14 residues. Germline CDR1 reads MNHEY; CDR2 reads SVGAGI. Trimming removed 2 bases at V and 1 base at J, with 6 bases between. This chain joins TRBV6-5 and TRBJ1-5; perhaps TRBD1 as D (6 bases). The clonotype was recovered from an adult in good health. The starting material was peripheral blood, obtained on day 0 of AZD1222 vaccination. The CDR3 region has the DNA TGTGCCAGCAGTTACAGGGGGAGCAATCAGCCCCAGCATTTT. It translates to CASSYRGSNQPQHF.